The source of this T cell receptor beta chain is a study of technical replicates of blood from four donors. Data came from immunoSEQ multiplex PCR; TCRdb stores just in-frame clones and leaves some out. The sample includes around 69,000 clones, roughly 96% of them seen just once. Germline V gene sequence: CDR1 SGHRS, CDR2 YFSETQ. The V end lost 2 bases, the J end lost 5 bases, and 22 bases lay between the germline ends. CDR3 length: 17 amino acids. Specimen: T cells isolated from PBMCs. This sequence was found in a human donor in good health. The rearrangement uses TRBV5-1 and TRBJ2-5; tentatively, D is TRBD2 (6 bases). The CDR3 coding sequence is TGCGCCAGCAGCTTTGACAGATCCGGAGGAGGGTTGGAGACCCAGTACTTC. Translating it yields CASSFDRSGGGLETQYF.